A single sample is the source of the 32 T cell receptor beta chains below, sequenced in a study of T cells in Graves' hyperthyroidism and ophthalmopathy. Amplification yielded TCR beta CDR3 regions, with RNA transcripts as the source. Carried out on the TCR CDR3, a first-round RT-PCR used the HTBI primer set. TCRdb used MiXCR to reprocess the multiplex PCR reads, holding one entry per CDR3 protein. The sample has some 180,000 distinct CDR3 sequences; less than 20% are singletons. Input material: blood. The receptor set was obtained from a woman between 45 and 60 years old with Graves' hyperthyroidism.

V is TRBV9 and J is TRBJ2-2, with a weak D call TRBD1 (5 bases). The germline V gene has CDR1 SGDLS and CDR2 YYNGEE. V lost 0 bases, J lost 5 bases, and 11 bases lay in between. This CDR3 is 15 amino acids long. The CDR3 coding sequence is TGTGCCAGCAGCGTAGGTGGGGCCCCAACCGGGGAGCTGTTTTTT. This codes for CASSVGGAPTGELFF.

This clonotype was recorded many times. The chain combines TRBV19 with TRBJ1-5, with no clear D. The germline V gene encodes CDR1 LNHDA and CDR2 SQIVND (reference sequence). The length of the CDR3 is 17 residues. V lost 0 bases to trimming and J lost 6 bases, with 18 bases between them. The CDR3 nucleotides read TGTGCCAGTAGTATAGATTCCTCATTGAGTCGCCGTCAGCCCCAGCATTTT. Protein sequence: CASSIDSSLSRRQPQHF.

The sample holds a few counts of this clonotype. A much larger clone differs from this one at a single base, so this may be a read error. The genes are TRBV6-1 and TRBJ2-7, with TRBD1 identical over 7 bases. The CDR3 consists of 14 residues. CDR1 is MNHNS, CDR2 SASEGT, per germline. For the CDR3, the DNA is TGTGCCAGCAGACTTGGACAGGACGCCTACGAGCGGTACTTC. Protein: CASRLGQDAYERYF.

The J gene is TRBJ1-5, the V gene TRBV28; D is undetermined. The CDR3 is 15 amino acids. The germline V gene has CDR1 MDHEN and CDR2 SYDVKM. The ends were cut back, 5 bases at V and 1 base at J, with 12 bases in the middle. CDR3 in DNA: TGTGCCAGCAGTCCATCGACAAACAGCAATCAGCCCCAGCATTTT. It specifies CASSPSTNSNQPQHF. The entire variable domain, with the rest obtained from reference TRBV28 and TRBJ1-5, is as follows: DVKVTQSSRYLVKRTGEKVFLECVQDMDHENMFWYRQDPGLGLRLIYFSYDVKMKEKGDIPEGYSVSREKKERFSLILESASTNQTSMYLCASSPSTNSNQPQHFGDGTRLSIL.

This clonotype occurred many times. The genes are TRBV4-1 and TRBJ2-1; the D gene could be TRBD1 or TRBD2 (5 bases each). The CDR3 totals 15 residues. Germline V gives CDR1 MGHRA, CDR2 YSYEKL. The V gene lost 0 bases and the J gene lost 2 bases, with 8 bases spanning the gap. DNA of the CDR3: TGCGCCAGCAGCCAAGATCCGGGGCCCTACAATGAGCAGTTCTTC. This codes for CASSQDPGPYNEQFF.

The V call is TRBV7-2, the J call TRBJ2-3; D call uncertain. Trimming stripped 1 base from V and 11 bases from J, with 16 bases between. CDR3 length: 14 residues. Germline lookup yields CDR1 SGHTA and CDR2 FQGNSA. The CDR3 reads CASSLDVVGWKQYF. Written as DNA, the CDR3 is TGTGCCAGCAGCTTAGATGTCGTCGGGTGGAAGCAGTATTTT.

At least ten counts were recorded for this clonotype. The J gene is TRBJ2-7, the V gene TRBV9, with a weak D call TRBD1 (6 bases). V shed 0 bases and J shed 0 bases, with 10 bases lying between them. From germline, CDR1 is SGDLS and CDR2 YYNGEE. The CDR3 length is 15 residues. The CDR3 sequence is CASSVGAGASYEQYF. In DNA form, the CDR3 reads TGTGCCAGCAGCGTAGGCGCAGGGGCCTCCTACGAGCAGTACTTC.

At least ten counts were recorded for this clonotype. The V gene is TRBV5-1, the J gene TRBJ1-1, with D unresolved. Trimming took 2 bases from V and 6 from J, leaving 20 bases between them. CDR3 length equals 16 residues. CDR1 and CDR2 (germline): SGHRS, YFSETQ. The CDR3 protein is CASSLTRVLGRPEAFF. In DNA, the CDR3 is TGCGCCAGCAGCTTAACAAGGGTTTTGGGTAGGCCTGAAGCTTTCTTT.

This clonotype was counted ten times or more. The V call is TRBV27, the J call TRBJ1-2, with D perhaps matching TRBD1 (5 bases). The CDR3 runs to 13 residues. V lost 5 bases to trimming and J lost 4 bases, with 11 bases between them. Per germline, CDR1 MNHEY and CDR2 SMNVEV (reference sequence). Here the CDR3 DNA reads TGTGCCAGCAGTATAGCAGGGTCCTATGGCTACACCTTC. Translating it yields CASSIAGSYGYTF.

The rearrangement joins TRBV19 to TRBJ1-3; D not resolved. The CDR3 contains 14 residues. Trimming shortened V by 3 bases and J by 2 bases, and 8 bases separated the two germline ends. Germline V gives CDR1 LNHDA, CDR2 SQIVND (reference sequence). The CDR3 region has the DNA TGTGCCAGTAGTATTGCGACAACTGGAAACACCATATATTTT. It translates to CASSIATTGNTIYF. Drawing the rest from reference TRBV19 and TRBJ1-3, the complete variable domain is DGGITQSPKYLFRKEGQNVTLSCEQNLNHDAMYWYRQDPGQGLRLIYYSQIVNDFQKGDIAEGYSVSREKKESFPLTVTSAQKNPTAFYLCASSIATTGNTIYFGEGSWLTVV.

In this sample, this clonotype turned up many times. The chain links TRBV7-8 to TRBJ2-7; D gene ambiguous. The V gene lost 2 bases and the J gene lost 5 bases, with 10 bases spanning the gap. Germline V lookup: CDR1 SGHVS, CDR2 FQNEAQ. CDR3 size: 13 residues. The CDR3 DNA follows: TGTGCCAGCAGCTTAAGTGGGCGGAACGAGCAGTACTTC. It encodes CASSLSGRNEQYF.

The chain recombines TRBV2 with TRBJ2-7, with D possibly being TRBD2 (5 bases). Trimming took 9 bases from V and 3 from J, leaving 18 bases between them. CDR3 length: 14 residues. Germline CDR1 and CDR2: SNHLY and FYNNEI. The DNA for the CDR3 is TGTGCCAGGGGGAGCGAAAATCGGGACTACGAGCAGTACTTC. Translated, it gives CARGSENRDYEQYF. The variable domain in full, with the rest retrieved from reference TRBV2 and TRBJ2-7, is EPEVTQTPSHQVTQMGQEVILRCVPISNHLYFYWYRQILGQKVEFLVSFYNNEISEKSEIFDDQFSVERPDGSNFTLKIRSTKLEDSAMYFCARGSENRDYEQYFGPGTRLTVT.

This clonotype was seen ten or more times. This chain uses TRBV7-9 with TRBJ1-2, with D unresolved. V lost 0 bases, J lost 8 bases, and 16 bases lay in between. Germline CDR1 is SEHNR and CDR2 is FQNEAQ (reference sequence). This CDR3 has 15 amino acids. CDR3 residues: CASSLAASRARGYTF. The CDR3 DNA follows: TGTGCCAGCAGCTTAGCGGCCAGTCGGGCTAGGGGCTACACCTTC. The whole variable domain, remainder taken from reference TRBV7-9 and TRBJ1-2, is DTGVSQNPRHKITKRGQNVTFRCDPISEHNRLYWYRQTLGQGPEFLTYFQNEAQLEKSRLLSDRFSAERPKGSFSTLEIQRTEQGDSAMYLCASSLAASRARGYTFGSGTRLTVV.

The rearrangement uses TRBV19 and TRBJ2-2; D is ambiguous. Germline CDR1 reads LNHDA; CDR2 reads SQIVND (reference sequence). V gave up 7 bases and J gave up 2 bases, with 14 bases separating them. The CDR3 extends over 15 amino acids. DNA of the CDR3: TGTGCCAGTACAGGAGAGGCGGTAAACACCGGGGAGCTGTTTTTT. Translating gives CASTGEAVNTGELFF.

The V call is TRBV28, the J call TRBJ2-7; D is undetermined. The CDR3 runs 11 residues. Germline CDR1 is MDHEN and CDR2 is SYDVKM. V was trimmed by 4 bases and J by 6 bases, leaving 7 bases between them. The CDR3 loop reads CASSWAAEQYF. CDR3 coding DNA: TGTGCCAGCAGTTGGGCAGCCGAGCAGTACTTC.

This clonotype was observed a handful of times. The V and J genes are TRBV12-5 and TRBJ2-1; D remains unclear. The CDR3 covers 12 residues. Germline assignment: CDR1 LGHNT and CDR2 FRNRAP. V lost 4 bases and J lost 13, with 14 bases in between. The CDR3 protein is CASGSNAPPQFF. In DNA form, the CDR3 reads TGTGCTAGTGGTTCAAACGCCCCCCCACAGTTCTTC.

This clonotype has only a few counts. This chain joins TRBV12-3 or TRBV12-4 and TRBJ1-1; no reliable D call. The length of the CDR3 is 12 residues. V lost 8 bases, J lost 10 bases, and 17 bases lay in between. CDR3 sequence: CASGNPQEGAFF. CDR3 DNA sequence: TGTGCCAGCGGAAATCCGCAGGAGGGAGCTTTCTTT.

The chain recombines TRBV9 with TRBJ1-1, with a weak D call TRBD1 (6 bases). The germline V gene encodes CDR1 SGDLS and CDR2 YYNGEE. V lost 4 bases, J lost 1 base, and 17 bases lay in between. CDR3 length: 16 residues. The CDR3 is CASSFFLTGENTEAFF. CDR3 nucleotide sequence: TGTGCCAGCAGCTTTTTCTTGACAGGAGAGAACACTGAAGCTTTCTTT.

This chain links TRBV20-1 with TRBJ2-2; unclear D gene. This CDR3 spans 13 amino acids. Trimming stripped 1 base from V and 3 bases from J, with 6 bases between. CDR1 and CDR2 from the germline V gene are DFQATT and SNEGSKA (reference sequence). This chain's CDR3 is CSARVSDTGELFF. In DNA form, the CDR3 reads TGCAGTGCTAGAGTTTCAGACACCGGGGAGCTGTTTTTT.

The chain recombines TRBV29-1 with TRBJ1-1, with TRBD1 matching 7 bases. Unmatched junction bases numbered 6, after V lost 1 base and J lost 10 bases. Looked up from germline, CDR1 is SQVTM and CDR2 is ANQGSEA. The CDR3 consists of 12 residues. The DNA of the CDR3 is TGCAGCGTTGAAGGGCCAGGGGGGTTAGCTTTCTTT. Residues: CSVEGPGGLAFF. The full variable domain, its missing parts supplied by reference TRBV29-1 and TRBJ1-1, is SAVISQKPSRDICQRGTSLTIQCQVDSQVTMMFWYRQQPGQSLTLIATANQGSEATYESGFVIDKFPISRPNLTFSTLTVSNMSPEDSSIYLCSVEGPGGLAFFGQGTRLTVV.

At least ten counts were recorded for this clonotype. The V call is TRBV20-1, the J call TRBJ1-5; D perhaps matches TRBD1 (6 bases). CDR1 and CDR2 from the germline V gene are DFQATT and SNEGSKA (reference sequence). V gave up 7 bases and J gave up 4 bases, with 11 bases separating them. The length of the CDR3 is 12 residues. The CDR3 sequence: CSVGQGNQPQHF. In nucleotides, the CDR3 is TGCAGTGTGGGGCAGGGGAATCAGCCCCAGCATTTT.

The chain combines TRBV10-1 with TRBJ2-1, with a possible D match to TRBD2 (7 bases). The closer fit of TRBJ2-7 to the DNA end suggests the J call may be wrong. CDR1 and CDR2 (germline): WNHNN, SYGVQD (reference sequence). This CDR3 has 16 residues. In DNA, the CDR3 is TGCGCCAGCAGTGACGGGGGCGGGAGCTCCTACAATGAGCAGTACTTC. It yields the protein CASSDGGGSSYNEQYF.

This clonotype has ten or more counts. The chain recombines TRBV12-3 or TRBV12-4 with TRBJ1-1; 9 nucleotides align to TRBD1. The CDR3 contains 14 residues. The V gene end was trimmed by 7 bases and the J gene end by 5 bases; junction bases not matched to a gene: 8. CDR3 DNA sequence: TGTGCCAGCAACCTGGGACAGGGAGTTACTGAAGCTTTCTTT. Its translation: CASNLGQGVTEAFF.

This clonotype was counted ten times or more. J is TRBJ1-1 and V is TRBV10-3, with D perhaps TRBD1 (5 bases). There are 13 residues in the CDR3. Germline V lookup: CDR1 ENHRY, CDR2 SYGVKD. The ends were cut back, 10 bases at V and 0 bases at J, with 12 bases in the middle. CDR3 in amino acids: CATVGDLNTEAFF. The CDR3 DNA sequence: TGTGCCACCGTTGGGGACTTGAACACTGAAGCTTTCTTT.

This clonotype was seen only a few times. The chain couples TRBV14 to TRBJ1-3; no clear D. The CDR3 totals 12 residues. Trimming shortened V by 6 bases and J by 1 base, and 4 bases separated the two germline ends. CDR1 is SGHDN, CDR2 FVKESK, per germline. Written as DNA, the CDR3 is TGTGCCAGCAGAACATCTGGAAACACCATATATTTT. Protein product: CASRTSGNTIYF.

This clonotype was counted at least ten times. V and J are TRBV5-5 and TRBJ1-1; no firm D call. CDR1 is SGHKS, CDR2 YYEKEE, per germline (reference sequence). Between the trimmed V and J ends, which lost 0 bases and 4 bases, there was a span of 13 bases. The CDR3 runs to 15 residues. DNA of the CDR3: TGTGCCAGCAGCTTGGATGTAGGGCCACGCACTGAAGCTTTCTTT. Its protein product is CASSLDVGPRTEAFF.

This clonotype was counted ten times or more. V is TRBV27 and J is TRBJ2-2; the match to TRBD2 covers 15 bases. Germline CDR1 is MNHEY and CDR2 is SMNVEV (reference sequence). With 4 bases clipped from V and 5 bases from J, the junction kept 5 bases outside the gene matches. The CDR3 runs to 17 residues. In nucleotides, the CDR3 is TGTGCCAGCAGTTCGGGACTAGCGGGAGGAATGACCGGGGAGCTGTTTTTT. Translated, it gives CASSSGLAGGMTGELFF.

This clonotype has ten or more counts. This chain connects TRBV27 to TRBJ2-5, with 8 positions matching TRBD2. The CDR3 contains 15 residues. Germline loops: CDR1 MNHEY, CDR2 SMNVEV (reference sequence). V lost 6 bases, J lost 0 bases, and 6 bases stayed unmatched. The CDR3 sequence is CASSPLSGNQETQYF. Written as DNA, the CDR3 is TGTGCCAGCAGCCCCCTTAGCGGGAACCAAGAGACCCAGTACTTC.

The sample holds a few counts of this clonotype. J is TRBJ1-2 and V is TRBV6-1, with 8 bases identical to TRBD1. Looked up from germline, CDR1 is MNHNS and CDR2 is SASEGT. The V segment lost 7 bases and the J segment 6 bases; nucleotides outside the gene matches: 7. This CDR3 is 13 amino acids long. Written as DNA, the CDR3 is TGTGCCAGCATGACTGACAGGGGCCATGGCTACACCTTC. It is translated as CASMTDRGHGYTF.

J is TRBJ2-3 and V is TRBV6-1, with 8 positions matching TRBD2. The V segment lost 6 bases and the J segment 2 bases; nucleotides outside the gene matches: 4. The CDR3 length is 14 residues. CDR1 and CDR2 from the germline V gene are MNHNS and SASEGT. CDR3 amino acids: CASSRLAYTDTQYF. CDR3 sequence (DNA): TGTGCCAGCAGCCGACTAGCGTACACAGATACGCAGTATTTT.

This clonotype has just a few counts. The chain joins TRBV12-3 or TRBV12-4 to TRBJ2-1, with 10 bases lining up with TRBD2. This CDR3 has 13 amino acids. Trimming cost V 11 bases and J 4 bases; bases outside gene matches: 5. DNA of the CDR3: TGTGCCGTACTAGCGGGATATTACAATGAGCAGTTCTTC. This encodes CAVLAGYYNEQFF.

This clonotype was recorded many times. The CDR3 region has the DNA TGTGCCTGGGGACGGGGGTCGGGCAATCAGCCCCAGCATTTT. As protein: CAWGRGSGNQPQHF. The V call is TRBV30, the J call TRBJ1-5; D perhaps matches TRBD1 (5 bases). CDR3 length: 14 amino acids. Trimming took 5 bases from V and 2 from J, leaving 13 bases between them. Germline V gives CDR1 GTSNPN, CDR2 SVGIG (reference sequence).